This T cell receptor beta chain was sequenced for a study of early T cells in non-severe SARS-CoV-2 infection. Turning to the study itself: The sequenced material was bulk RNA from unsorted whole blood, and its chains were unpaired. Findings of the study overall: Matching results from VDJdb favored anti-spike CD8 responses, leaving private and CD4 specificities undetected.

The protocol attached unique molecular identifiers to individual cDNA molecules. TCRdb reprocessed the 5' RACE reads with MiXCR, giving one entry per CDR3 protein. The sample includes about 110,000 distinct CDR3 sequences, roughly 12% of them seen just once. Comments on this clonotype: Its antigen is unidentified.

Germline V gene data show CDR1 as SQVTM and CDR2 as ANQGSEA. J gave up 4 bases and V 5 bases, and 6 bases lay outside the gene matches. The CDR3 runs 13 residues. The starting material was whole blood, obtained at baseline. The sequence came from an adult who was a healthcare worker with PCR-confirmed SARS-CoV-2 infection or an uninfected control (not recorded which). The rearrangement joins TRBV29-1 to TRBJ2-5; TRBD2 matches 8 bases. CDR3 DNA sequence: TGCAGCGTTAATCGGGGGGGCGTAGAGACCCAGTACTTC. This codes for CSVNRGGVETQYF.